This T cell receptor beta chain was captured in a study of graft-versus-host responses after intestinal transplantation. Study information: All recipients were given anti-thymocyte globulin induction, and tacrolimus and steroids were then administered for 3 to 4 years. Study observations and caveats: Marrow from the recipient contained GvH clones, some of which had appeared first in ileum or blood. Association was observed between peak circulating GvH clone levels and early post-transplant HvG declines. Allografts of patients with graft-donor T cell macrochimerism showed high graft-versus-host to host-versus-graft clone ratios.

Generated by immunoSEQ multiplex PCR, the TCRdb table keeps only in-frame clones and is missing some. The sample carries about 88,000 clones, about 94% recorded once. This clone was seen only once. Its antigen is not identified. Trimming pared 0 bases from V and 0 bases from J, leaving 10 bases between. The CDR3 is made up of 15 amino acids. Germline values: CDR1 SGHNT, CDR2 YYREEE (reference sequence). This TCR was sampled from a human donor who was the organ donor for an intestinal transplant. The sample here was unstimulated CD4+ T cells sorted from spleen or lymph node cells, taken before transplant. The chain employs TRBV5-4 and TRBJ2-7; D might be TRBD1 (6 bases). CDR3 coding DNA: TGTGCCAGCAGCTTGGGGGGGCCCTCCTCCTACGAGCAGTACTTC. Protein: CASSLGGPSSYEQYF.